A single T cell receptor (beta chain) is shown here with its context. Its antigen remains unidentified. Produced via immunoSEQ multiplex PCR; TCRdb's table is partial and in-frame only. The sample consists of roughly 86,000 clones, nearly 90% of them appearing once. Time point given: week 47, end of study. A 20-mer mutant IDH1 peptide at 300 ug was injected subcutaneously with topical imiquimod. This specimen comes from a study of a mutant IDH1 vaccine in newly diagnosed glioma. The study, taken as a whole, reports: Variations in leading peripheral T cell clonotypes appeared to have no connection with pseudoprogression.

Germline V CDR1 and CDR2: SGHAT, FQNNGV. This CDR3 comprises 14 residues. The trim removed 1 base at V and 3 bases at J, leaving 2 bases unmatched. The receptor was isolated from a woman in her forties or fifties with glioma. The starting material was PBMCs, obtained from a glioma patient whose treatment included an IDH1 peptide vaccine. The rearrangement links TRBV11-2 to TRBJ1-1; 7 nucleotides line up with TRBD1. The CDR3, as DNA: TGTGCCAGCAGCTTAGTCGGGACAGACACTGAAGCTTTCTTT. Translated: CASSLVGTDTEAFF.